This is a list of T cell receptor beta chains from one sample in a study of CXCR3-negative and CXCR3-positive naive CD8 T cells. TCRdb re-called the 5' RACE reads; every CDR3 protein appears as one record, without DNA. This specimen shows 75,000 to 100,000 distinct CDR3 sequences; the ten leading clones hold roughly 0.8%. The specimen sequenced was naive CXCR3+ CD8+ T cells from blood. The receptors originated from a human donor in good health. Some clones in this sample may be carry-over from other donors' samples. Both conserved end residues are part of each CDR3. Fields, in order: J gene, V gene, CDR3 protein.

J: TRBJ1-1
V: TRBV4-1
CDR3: CASSQDFGRAREALF

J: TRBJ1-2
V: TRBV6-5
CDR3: CASSYGGQGAVGYTF

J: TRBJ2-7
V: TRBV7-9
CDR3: CASSLEAGVRFYEQYF

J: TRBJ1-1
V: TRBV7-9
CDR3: CASSLVEGYEAFF

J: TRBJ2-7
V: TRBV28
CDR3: CASSLTGTVFSYEQYF

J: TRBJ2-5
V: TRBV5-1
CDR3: CASSPRFPGEETQYF

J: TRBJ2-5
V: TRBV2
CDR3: CASSDVRAGETQYF

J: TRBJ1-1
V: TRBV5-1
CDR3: CASKLMNTEAFF

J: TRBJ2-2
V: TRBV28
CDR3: CASSLMGVTGELFF

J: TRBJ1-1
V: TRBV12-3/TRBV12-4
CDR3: CASSFGTGTEAFF

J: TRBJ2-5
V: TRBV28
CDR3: CASRPTGTGSRETQYF

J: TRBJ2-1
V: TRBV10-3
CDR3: CVISGSAYNEQFF

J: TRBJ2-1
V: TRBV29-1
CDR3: CSVEAGASSYNEQFF

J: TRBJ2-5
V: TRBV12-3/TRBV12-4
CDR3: CASSFGAETGYQETQYF

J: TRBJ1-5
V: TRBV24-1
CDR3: CATSDWRDRPAPWSNQPQHF

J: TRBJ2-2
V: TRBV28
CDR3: CASSPDYTNTGELFF

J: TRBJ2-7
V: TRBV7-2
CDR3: CASSPRRGGEQYF

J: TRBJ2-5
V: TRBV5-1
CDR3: CASSLGADDETQYF

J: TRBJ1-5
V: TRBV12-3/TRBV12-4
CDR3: CASSFGQINQPQHF

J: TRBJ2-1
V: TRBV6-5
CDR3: CASSRRWAGEVIEQFF

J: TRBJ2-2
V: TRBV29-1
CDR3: CSVERSTGELFF

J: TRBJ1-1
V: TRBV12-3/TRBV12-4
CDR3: CASSLGHTNTEAFF

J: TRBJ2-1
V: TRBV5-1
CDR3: CASSLGQGGDEQFF

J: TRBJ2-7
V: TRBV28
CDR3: CASSLSPQGTTYEQYF

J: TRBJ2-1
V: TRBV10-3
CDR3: CAISSTGGEAGNEQFF

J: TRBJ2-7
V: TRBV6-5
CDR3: CASSYSTPGNSYEQYF

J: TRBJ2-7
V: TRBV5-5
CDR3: CASSVATYSYEQYF

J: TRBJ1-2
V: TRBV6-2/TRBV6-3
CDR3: CASSDGTEDGYTF

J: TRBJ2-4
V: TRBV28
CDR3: CASSPRTSLAKNIQYF

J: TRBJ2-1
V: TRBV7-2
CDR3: CASSPGVAGGPSSYNEQFF

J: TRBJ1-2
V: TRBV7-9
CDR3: CASSPPLDEDYGYTF

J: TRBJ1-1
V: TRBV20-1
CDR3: CSAGSLEVAEAFF

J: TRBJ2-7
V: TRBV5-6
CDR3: CASSSYAHEQYF

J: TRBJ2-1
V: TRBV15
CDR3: CATSRAGRDTTYNEQFF

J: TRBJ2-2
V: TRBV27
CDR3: CASSSGGNGELFF

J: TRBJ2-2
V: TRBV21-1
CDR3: CASRSGQGLSGELFF

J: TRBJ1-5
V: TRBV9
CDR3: CASSLPKSNQPQHF

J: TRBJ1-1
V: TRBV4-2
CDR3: CASSRVGGTEAFF

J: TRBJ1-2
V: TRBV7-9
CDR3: CASQSEDLYGYTF

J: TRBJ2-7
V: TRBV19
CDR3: CASRDRISYEQYF

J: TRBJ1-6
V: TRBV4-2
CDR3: CASSPGQGAHSPLHF

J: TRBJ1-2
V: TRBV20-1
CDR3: CSAPGQGNYGYTF